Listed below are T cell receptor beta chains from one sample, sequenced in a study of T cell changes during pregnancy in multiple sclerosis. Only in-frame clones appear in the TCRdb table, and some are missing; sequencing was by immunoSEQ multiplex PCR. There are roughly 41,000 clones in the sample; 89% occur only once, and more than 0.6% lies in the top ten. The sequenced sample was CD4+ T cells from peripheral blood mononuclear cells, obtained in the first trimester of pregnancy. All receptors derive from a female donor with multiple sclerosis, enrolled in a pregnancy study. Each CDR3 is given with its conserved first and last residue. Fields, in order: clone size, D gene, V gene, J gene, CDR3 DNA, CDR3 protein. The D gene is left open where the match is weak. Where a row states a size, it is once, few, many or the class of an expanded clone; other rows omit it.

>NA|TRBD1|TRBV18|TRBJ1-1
TGTGCCAGCTCACCACGGGTGGGACAGGGGCAGAGGAACACTGAAGCTTTCTTT
CASSPRVGQGQRNTEAFF
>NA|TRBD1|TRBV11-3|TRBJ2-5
TGTGCCAGCAGCTTGGGAAGGGGGGACAGGGGAAAAGAGACCCAGTACTTC
CASSLGRGDRGKETQYF
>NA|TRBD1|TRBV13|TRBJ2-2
TGTGCCAGCAGCTTGGACAGGGGGCAAACCGGGGAGCTGTTTTTT
CASSLDRGQTGELFF
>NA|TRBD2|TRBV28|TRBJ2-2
TGTGCCAGCAGTTCGGGACTAGTAGGGGCCGGGGAGCTGTTTTTT
CASSSGLVGAGELFF
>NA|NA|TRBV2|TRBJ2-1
TGTGCCAGCAGTGAAACCGGGGGCTCCTACAATGAGCAGTTCTTC
CASSETGGSYNEQFF
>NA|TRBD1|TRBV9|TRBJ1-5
TGTGCCAGCAGCGGTAACAGGGGGGGTTATCTCCAGCATTTT
CASSGNRGGYLQHF
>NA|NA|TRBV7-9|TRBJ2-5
TGTGCCAGCAGCTTTTGGACAGACCAAGAGACCCAGTACTTC
CASSFWTDQETQYF
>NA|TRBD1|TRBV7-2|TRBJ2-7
TGTGCCAGCAGCTTTTTCAAGGCCCGGGACAGGCCCTACGAGCAGTACTTC
CASSFFKARDRPYEQYF
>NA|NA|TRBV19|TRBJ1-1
TGTGCCAGTAGTATTTATCCAGGGCTCATGAACACTGAAGCTTTCTTT
CASSIYPGLMNTEAFF
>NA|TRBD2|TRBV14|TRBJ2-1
TGTGCCAGCAGCCAACCGGGACTAGCGGGAGCCCACAATGAGCAGTTCTTC
CASSQPGLAGAHNEQFF
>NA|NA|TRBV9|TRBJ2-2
TGTGCCAGCAGCGTCCGCCGCGAGAACACCGGGGAGCTGTTTTTT
CASSVRRENTGELFF
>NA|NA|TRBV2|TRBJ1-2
TGTGCCAGCAGTGAGGAGAAGACGGCAGGCTACACCTTC
CASSEEKTAGYTF
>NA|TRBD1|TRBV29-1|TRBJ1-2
TGCAGCGTTACTGGACAGGGCTATGGCTACACCTTC
CSVTGQGYGYTF
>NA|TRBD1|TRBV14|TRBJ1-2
TGTGCCAGCAGCCAAGGGACAGGGATCCTCTATGGCTACACCTTC
CASSQGTGILYGYTF
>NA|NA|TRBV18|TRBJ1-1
TGTGCCAGCTCACCAACTTACAGGGAGAACACTGAAGCTTTCTTT
CASSPTYRENTEAFF
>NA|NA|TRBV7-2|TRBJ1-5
TGTGCCAGCAGCTTAGGGGCAGGGTTCAATCAGCCCCAGCATTTT
CASSLGAGFNQPQHF
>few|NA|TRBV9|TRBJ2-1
TGTGCCAGCAGCGTAACCCCGGGGAGTCATGAGCAGTTCTTC
CASSVTPGSHEQFF
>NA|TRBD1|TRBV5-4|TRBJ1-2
TGTGCCAGCAGCTTGGCCTGGGGACAGGGGGCTTTGGGCTACACCTTC
CASSLAWGQGALGYTF
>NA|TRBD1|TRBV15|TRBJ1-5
TGTGCCACCAGCAGAGATACAGGGGATCAGCCCCAGCATTTT
CATSRDTGDQPQHF
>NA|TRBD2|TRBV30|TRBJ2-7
TGTGCCTGGGCGCGGACAAGGGAGCGGGAGGTATCCTCCTACGAGCAGTACTTC
CAWARTREREVSSYEQYF
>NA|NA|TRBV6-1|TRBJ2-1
TGTGCCAGCAGGTTGCGGGGCGGGAATCTACCTGAGCAGTTCTTC
CASRLRGGNLPEQFF
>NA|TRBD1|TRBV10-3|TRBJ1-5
TGTGCCATCAGCCAGGGGGCTAACAATCAGCCCCAGCATTTT
CAISQGANNQPQHF
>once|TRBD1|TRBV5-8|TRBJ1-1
TGTGCCAGCAGCCAATTTACAGGGGGCAGAATGAACACTGAAGCTTTCTTT
CASSQFTGGRMNTEAFF
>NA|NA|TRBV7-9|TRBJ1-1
TGTGCCAGCAGCTCCGACAGTCGGGGGACTGAAGCTTTCTTT
CASSSDSRGTEAFF
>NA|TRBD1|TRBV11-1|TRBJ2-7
TGTGCCAGCAGCGCCCGGACAGGGCAAAACGAGCAGTACTTC
CASSARTGQNEQYF
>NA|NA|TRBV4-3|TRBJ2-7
TGCGCCAGCAGCCAAGATCTTGGAGCCTACGAGCAGTACTTC
CASSQDLGAYEQYF
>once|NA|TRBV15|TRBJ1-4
TGTGCCACCAGCAGAGAACAGGGACGGGTGTTTTTT
CATSREQGRVFF
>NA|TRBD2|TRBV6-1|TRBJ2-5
TGTGCCAGCGGGGGGGGACTAGCAGGGGAGACCCAGTACTTC
CASGGGLAGETQYF
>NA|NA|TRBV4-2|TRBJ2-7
TGTGCCAGCAGCCAAGAGACCGTCGGAGCCTACGAGCAGTACTTC
CASSQETVGAYEQYF
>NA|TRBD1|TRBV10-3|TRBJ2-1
TGTGCCATCAGCCCCTCGGGACAGAAATACAATGAGCAGTTCTTC
CAISPSGQKYNEQFF
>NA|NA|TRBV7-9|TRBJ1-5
TGTGCCAGCAGCTTAGTAGTCGATCAGCCCCAGCATTTT
CASSLVVDQPQHF
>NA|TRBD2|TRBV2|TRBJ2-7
TGTGCCAGCAGTGAACTAGGGACTACCTACGAGCAGTACTTC
CASSELGTTYEQYF
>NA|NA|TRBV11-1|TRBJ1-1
TGTGCCAGCAGCGTTGAGGCGAACACTGAAGCTTTCTTT
CASSVEANTEAFF
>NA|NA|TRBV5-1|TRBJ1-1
TGCGCCAGCAGCTCTAATCTAGGGGCCACTGAAGCTTTCTTT
CASSSNLGATEAFF
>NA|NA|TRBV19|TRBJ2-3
TGTGCCAGTAGTATTTCCGTCAGCACAGATACGCAGTATTTT
CASSISVSTDTQYF
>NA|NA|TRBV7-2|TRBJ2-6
TGTGCCAGCAGCTTATGGTTGGCGGGGGGGGCCAACGTCCTGACTTTC
CASSLWLAGGANVLTF
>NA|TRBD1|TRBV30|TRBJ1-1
TGTGCCTGGAGTGGGACAGGGAGGACTGAAGCTTTCTTT
CAWSGTGRTEAFF
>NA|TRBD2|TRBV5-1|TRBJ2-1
TGCGCCAGCAGCGAACTAGCGGGAGGATTTCTAAGAAATGAGCAGTTCTTC
CASSELAGGFLRNEQFF
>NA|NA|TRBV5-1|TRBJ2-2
TGCGCCAGCAGCGAGAGCGGAGCGAACACCGGGGAGCTGTTTTTT
CASSESGANTGELFF
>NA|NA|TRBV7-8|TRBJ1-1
TGTGCCAGCAGCCTCCGGACAGCCACCGCAGAAGCTTTCTTT
CASSLRTATAEAFF
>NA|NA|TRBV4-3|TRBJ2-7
TGCGCCAGCAGCCAAGAAACGGCTAGCGCTATCTACGAGCAGTACTTC
CASSQETASAIYEQYF
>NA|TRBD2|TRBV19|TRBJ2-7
TGTGCCAGTAGTCCCCGGGCGGGGGACGAGCAGTACTTC
CASSPRAGDEQYF
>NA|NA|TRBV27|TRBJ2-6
TGTGCCAGCAGTATAGGGGTATCTGGGGCCAACGTCCTGACTTTC
CASSIGVSGANVLTF
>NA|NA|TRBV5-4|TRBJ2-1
TGTGCCAGCAGCTTGTTGGGAGAACCCTACAATGAGCAGTTCTTC
CASSLLGEPYNEQFF
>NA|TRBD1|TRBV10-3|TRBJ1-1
TGTGCCATCAAGTTGGGACAGAATCTGGGGAACACTGAAGCTTTCTTT
CAIKLGQNLGNTEAFF
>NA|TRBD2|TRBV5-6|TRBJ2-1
TGTGCCAGCAGCTTCCGACTAGCGGGAGGGGGCGGGTACAATGAGCAGTTCTTC
CASSFRLAGGGGYNEQFF
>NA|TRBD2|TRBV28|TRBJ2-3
TGTGCCAGCAGTACCTTAGGGACTAGCGGGAGGGATACGCAGTATTTT
CASSTLGTSGRDTQYF
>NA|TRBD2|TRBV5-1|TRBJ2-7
TGCGCCAGCAGCCCCGGGGGGACGGTGGGTAACGAGCAGTACTTC
CASSPGGTVGNEQYF
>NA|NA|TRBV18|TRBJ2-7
TGTGCCAGCTCAACTTCGTATTACGAGCAGTACTTC
CASSTSYYEQYF
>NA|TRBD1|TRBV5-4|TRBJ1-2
TGTGCCAGCAGTAGGGTCCGGGACAGCTACTATGGCTACACCTTC
CASSRVRDSYYGYTF
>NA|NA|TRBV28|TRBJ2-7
TGTGCCAGCAGGTCCCCCCAATCCCCCGAGCAGTACTTC
CASRSPQSPEQYF
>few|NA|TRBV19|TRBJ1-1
TGTGCCTCACAGGACAGACTGAACACTGAAGCTTTCTTT
CASQDRLNTEAFF
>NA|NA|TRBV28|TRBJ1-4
TGTGCCAGCAGTTTAAGAGGTGGACTTGATAATGAAAAACTGTTTTTT
CASSLRGGLDNEKLFF
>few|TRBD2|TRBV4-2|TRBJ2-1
TGTGCCAGCAGCCAGCTTGGGGGGGGTCTTACGTATGAGCAGTTCTTC
CASSQLGGGLTYEQFF
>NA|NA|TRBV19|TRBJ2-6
TGTGCCAGTAGTATGGGGGGGCCTGGGGCCAACGTCCTGACTTTC
CASSMGGPGANVLTF
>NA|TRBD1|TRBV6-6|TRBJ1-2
TGTGCCAGCACCGACAGGGGGACAGGGACAAACTCGTTC
CASTDRGTGTNSF